These T cell receptor beta chains were read from a single sample in a study of shared clonotypes between healthy human individuals. The table came from immunoSEQ multiplex PCR; TCRdb's copy has only in-frame clones and leaves some out. The sample consists of millions of clones, around 93% of them appearing once. Sequenced material: naive CD8+ T cells from PBMCs. The receptors derive from a man between 18 and 35 years old in good health. Some clones in this sample may be carry-over from other donors' samples. The CDR3 runs from the conserved cysteine through the conserved F or W. The D gene is left open where the match is weak. Expanded clones get a size class; other rows say once, few or many, or leave the size out.

j_call,clone_size,v_call,d_call,cdr3_length,cdr3_aa,cdr3_nt
TRBJ1-2,NA,TRBV7-9,NA,15,CASSSVGDGVDGYTF,TGTGCCAGCAGCTCGGTGGGGGACGGGGTGGATGGCTACACCTTC
TRBJ2-5,NA,TRBV19,NA,14,CASSVQGTGETQYF,TGTGCCAGTAGTGTACAGGGGACTGGTGAGACCCAGTACTTC
TRBJ2-3,NA,TRBV29-1,TRBD2,16,CSVPPTSGAVTDTQYF,TGCAGCGTTCCCCCGACTAGCGGAGCAGTCACAGATACGCAGTATTTT
TRBJ2-7,once,TRBV6-5,NA,16,CASSLSPGGGKYEQYF,TGTGCCAGCAGTTTAAGCCCCGGCGGCGGGAAGTACGAGCAGTACTTC
TRBJ1-2,few,TRBV9,NA,15,CASSVEVGNGWGYTF,TGTGCCAGCAGCGTAGAGGTTGGCAATGGATGGGGCTACACCTTC
TRBJ2-1,once,TRBV11-2,NA,12,CASSLGVNEQFF,TGTGCCAGCAGCTTAGGCGTTAATGAGCAGTTCTTC
TRBJ1-3,NA,TRBV9,TRBD1,15,CASSADQTGRDTIYF,TGTGCCAGCAGCGCAGACCAGACAGGGCGGGACACCATATATTTT
TRBJ1-1,NA,TRBV7-9,NA,12,CASSPRDTEAFF,TGTGCCAGCAGCCCCCGGGACACTGAAGCTTTCTTT
TRBJ2-5,NA,TRBV7-3,NA,15,CASSPGVTGQETQYF,TGTGCCAGCAGCCCGGGGGTTACTGGGCAAGAGACCCAGTACTTC
TRBJ2-7,NA,TRBV27,NA,16,CASSLSAGAYTYEQYF,TGTGCCAGCAGTTTATCTGCCGGGGCCTATACCTACGAGCAGTACTTC
TRBJ1-2,NA,TRBV9,NA,16,CASSVGEVRGWYGYTF,TGTGCCAGCAGCGTAGGCGAAGTTAGGGGTTGGTATGGCTACACCTTC
TRBJ1-2,few,TRBV6-5,TRBD1,15,CASSPDRQGMWGYTF,TGTGCCAGCAGTCCAGACAGACAGGGGATGTGGGGCTACACCTTC
TRBJ2-3,NA,TRBV9,NA,18,CASSVAGRRDVATDTQYF,TGTGCCAGCAGCGTAGCGGGAAGGAGGGACGTGGCGACAGATACGCAGTATTTT
TRBJ1-1,NA,TRBV28,NA,14,CASSFPGRNTEAFF,TGTGCCAGCAGTTTCCCCGGGAGGAACACTGAAGCTTTCTTT
TRBJ2-7,NA,TRBV4-3,NA,15,CASSQDRGRTYEQYF,TGCGCCAGCAGCCAAGATCGCGGCCGAACCTACGAGCAGTACTTC
TRBJ2-1,NA,TRBV5-4,NA,17,CASSLSIGGPPYNEQFF,TGTGCCAGCAGCTTGTCCATCGGGGGTCCTCCTTACAATGAGCAGTTCTTC
TRBJ2-7,once,TRBV5-1,NA,12,CASSLTVHEQYF,TGCGCCAGCAGCCTCACGGTCCACGAGCAGTACTTC
TRBJ2-1,NA,TRBV6-1,TRBD2,16,CASSGLAGVGDNEQFF,TGTGCCAGCAGTGGACTAGCGGGAGTTGGGGACAATGAGCAGTTCTTC
TRBJ2-1,once,TRBV27,NA,16,CASSLIKGLSYNEQFF,TGTGCCAGCAGTTTAATTAAGGGACTCTCCTACAATGAGCAGTTCTTC
TRBJ2-7,NA,TRBV5-6,NA,13,CASSGGAPYEQYF,TGTGCCAGCAGCGGCGGGGCCCCCTACGAGCAGTACTTC
TRBJ2-2,NA,TRBV9,NA,14,CASSLEGVRGQLFF,TGTGCCAGCAGCCTAGAGGGGGTTCGCGGGCAGCTGTTTTTT
TRBJ2-1,NA,TRBV5-4,TRBD2,15,CASIPWGGIYNEQFF,TGTGCCAGCATCCCATGGGGGGGAATTTACAATGAGCAGTTCTTC
TRBJ2-7,once,TRBV28,NA,12,CASSLGGIEQYF,TGTGCCAGCAGTTTAGGAGGGATCGAGCAGTACTTC
TRBJ2-7,once,TRBV6-1,NA,13,CASRIPGAHEQYF,TGTGCCAGCAGGATTCCAGGGGCCCACGAGCAGTACTTC
TRBJ2-2,NA,TRBV5-1,NA,16,CASSLDLKGGTGELFF,TGCGCCAGCAGCTTGGATCTGAAGGGGGGAACCGGGGAGCTGTTTTTT
TRBJ2-7,NA,TRBV9,TRBD1,12,CASSVTGGKQYF,TGTGCCAGCAGCGTCACAGGGGGCAAGCAGTACTTC
TRBJ2-5,NA,TRBV27,NA,13,CASSLGGRETQYF,TGTGCCAGCAGCCTGGGGGGGCGGGAGACCCAGTACTTC
TRBJ2-5,NA,TRBV7-2,NA,13,CASSLYLGETQYF,TGTGCCAGCAGCTTATATCTGGGGGAGACCCAGTACTTC
TRBJ2-3,NA,TRBV4-2,NA,15,CASSQDFYGRDTQYF,TGTGCCAGCAGCCAAGATTTTTACGGCAGAGATACGCAGTATTTT
TRBJ2-1,NA,TRBV2,NA,14,CASVGRDSYNEQFF,TGTGCCAGCGTCGGCAGGGATTCCTACAATGAGCAGTTCTTC
TRBJ2-2,NA,TRBV4-2,NA,16,CASSQDRDPRTGELFF,TGTGCCAGCAGCCAAGACAGGGATCCCCGCACCGGGGAGCTGTTTTTT
TRBJ2-4,NA,TRBV5-5,NA,15,CASSSIAVTTNIQYF,TGTGCCAGCAGCTCTATAGCAGTGACTACAAACATTCAGTACTTC
TRBJ2-5,NA,TRBV5-5,TRBD1,14,CASSLHRGRETQYF,TGTGCCAGCAGCTTGCACAGGGGGCGGGAGACCCAGTACTTC
TRBJ2-1,NA,TRBV6-6,NA,12,CASGWGYNEQFF,TGTGCCAGCGGCTGGGGTTACAATGAGCAGTTCTTC
TRBJ2-4,NA,TRBV27,NA,15,CASSLRGGSQNIQYF,TGTGCCAGCAGTTTACGCGGAGGTTCCCAAAACATTCAGTACTTC
TRBJ2-1,NA,TRBV9,TRBD2,16,CASSVGASGSYNEQFF,TGTGCCAGCAGCGTAGGGGCTAGCGGGAGCTACAATGAGCAGTTCTTC
TRBJ1-5,NA,TRBV9,NA,14,CASSVGQAGKAQHF,TGTGCCAGCAGCGTAGGCCAGGCTGGGAAGGCCCAGCATTTT
TRBJ1-2,NA,TRBV4-1,NA,14,CASSHPRAGYGYTF,TGCGCCAGCAGCCATCCCAGGGCCGGGTATGGCTACACCTTC
TRBJ2-7,once,TRBV13,NA,13,CASSPQGPREQYF,TGTGCCAGCAGCCCACAGGGTCCTAGGGAGCAGTACTTC
TRBJ1-1,NA,TRBV27,NA,12,CASRTGNTEAFF,TGTGCCAGCAGGACGGGGAACACTGAAGCTTTCTTT
TRBJ2-3,once,TRBV5-6,NA,14,CASSYPSLTDTQYF,TGTGCCAGCAGCTACCCTAGCTTAACAGATACGCAGTATTTT
TRBJ2-1,NA,TRBV27,NA,13,CASSLFSYNEQFF,TGTGCCAGCAGTTTGTTCTCCTACAATGAGCAGTTCTTC
TRBJ2-1,NA,TRBV18,NA,14,CASSSSHIYNEQFF,TGTGCCAGCTCTTCATCCCATATTTACAATGAGCAGTTCTTC
TRBJ1-2,NA,TRBV27,NA,14,CASSLSLRNYGYTF,TGTGCCAGCAGTTTATCGCTTCGGAACTATGGCTACACCTTC
TRBJ1-2,NA,TRBV7-9,NA,15,CASSLAGAPPYGYTF,TGTGCCAGCAGCTTAGCCGGCGCCCCCCCCTATGGCTACACCTTC
TRBJ1-1,NA,TRBV5-6,NA,11,CASSRRSEAFF,TGTGCCAGCAGCCGGAGGTCTGAAGCTTTCTTT
TRBJ2-3,NA,TRBV7-9,TRBD2,16,CASSLPGTSGGDTQYF,TGTGCCAGCAGCTTACCCGGGACTAGCGGGGGAGATACGCAGTATTTT
TRBJ2-5,NA,TRBV28,NA,15,CASSLWTDSRETQYF,TGTGCCAGCAGTTTGTGGACAGACAGTCGAGAGACCCAGTACTTC
TRBJ2-7,NA,TRBV4-1,TRBD1,16,CASSQVTGAIYGEQYF,TGCGCCAGCAGCCAAGTGACAGGGGCGATCTACGGTGAGCAGTACTTC
TRBJ2-7,NA,TRBV28,TRBD2,17,CASSQNRGGRISYEQYF,TGTGCCAGCAGCCAAAATCGAGGCGGGAGGATTAGCTACGAGCAGTACTTC
TRBJ2-1,NA,TRBV9,TRBD2,19,CASSVVRGEGLAVPSEQFF,TGTGCCAGCAGCGTAGTCAGGGGGGAGGGACTAGCGGTCCCGAGTGAGCAGTTCTTC
TRBJ2-1,NA,TRBV28,NA,13,CATGPGPYNEQFF,TGCGCTACGGGGCCCGGCCCCTACAATGAGCAGTTCTTC
TRBJ1-2,NA,TRBV4-2,NA,16,CASSQAPRDGDYGYTF,TGTGCCAGCAGCCAAGCACCCCGGGACGGAGACTATGGCTACACCTTC
TRBJ2-1,NA,TRBV29-1,NA,11,CSDVPSNEQFF,TGCAGCGATGTGCCATCCAATGAGCAGTTCTTC
TRBJ2-3,once,TRBV6-1,TRBD2,16,CASSALPAGVPDTQYF,TGTGCCAGCAGTGCACTCCCGGCGGGAGTACCGGATACGCAGTATTTT